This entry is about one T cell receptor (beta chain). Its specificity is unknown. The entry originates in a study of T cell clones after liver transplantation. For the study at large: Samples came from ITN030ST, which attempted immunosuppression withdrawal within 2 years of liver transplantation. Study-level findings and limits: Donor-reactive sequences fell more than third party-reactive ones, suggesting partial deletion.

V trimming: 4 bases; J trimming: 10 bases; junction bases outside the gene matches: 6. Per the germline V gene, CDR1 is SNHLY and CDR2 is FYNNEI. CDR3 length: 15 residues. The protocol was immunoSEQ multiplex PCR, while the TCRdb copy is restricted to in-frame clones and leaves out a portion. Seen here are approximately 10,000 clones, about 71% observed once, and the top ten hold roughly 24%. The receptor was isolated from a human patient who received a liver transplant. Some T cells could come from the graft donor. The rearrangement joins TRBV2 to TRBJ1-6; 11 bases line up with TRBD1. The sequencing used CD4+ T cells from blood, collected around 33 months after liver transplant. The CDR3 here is CASSGQDRGQSPLHF. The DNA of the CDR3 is TGTGCCAGCAGTGGTCAGGACAGGGGGCAATCACCCCTCCACTTT.